The 8 T cell receptor beta chains listed next were all sequenced from one sample in a study of T-cell reconstitution after alpha-beta-depleted transplantation in children. As it was prepared, the TCRbeta library received unique molecular identifiers. TCRdb used MiXCR to reprocess the PCR reads, holding one entry per CDR3 protein. Found here are a few hundred thousand distinct CDR3 sequences, 25% to 30% of them singletons; the top ten hold about 35%. This specimen consisted of PBMCs, obtained before TCRalphabeta/CD19-depleted stem cell transplant. These receptors all come from a boy younger than two with Wiskott-Aldrich syndrome, due to receive a stem cell transplant.

The rearrangement joins TRBV5-1 to TRBJ2-1; 8 bases line up with TRBD1. Germline trimming cut 5 bases from V and 4 bases from J; bases unmatched to any gene: 2. CDR1 and CDR2 (germline): SGHRS, YFSETQ. The CDR3 consists of 13 residues. Here the CDR3 reads CASRWDRYNEQFF. The CDR3 region has the DNA TGCGCCAGCAGATGGGACAGGTACAATGAGCAGTTCTTC.

This clonotype has at least ten counts. One end of the junction does not line up with germline, which may come from a read error. This chain uses TRBV5-1 with TRBJ2-7, with D perhaps given as TRBD1 or TRBD2 (5 bases each). CDR3 length: 13 amino acids. Germline assignment: CDR1 SGHRS and CDR2 YFSETQ. Here the CDR3 reads CASSFGGTYEQYF. The CDR3 DNA reads as TGTGCCAGCAGCTTTGGGGGAACCTACGAGCAGTACTTC. Complete variable domain (other parts from reference TRBV5-1 and TRBJ2-7): KAGVTQTPRYLIKTRGQQVTLSCSPISGHRSVSWYQQTPGQGLQFLFEYFSETQRNKGNFPGRFSGRQFSNSRSEMNVSTLELGDSALYLCASSFGGTYEQYFGPGTRLTVT.

The genes are TRBV29-1 and TRBJ2-2, with D tentatively TRBD2 (5 bases). Trimming took 4 bases from V and 5 from J, leaving 11 bases between them. CDR1 and CDR2 (germline): SQVTM, ANQGSEA. This CDR3 spans 13 amino acids. The CDR3 loop is CSVGQAGTGELFF. The CDR3 DNA is TGCAGCGTTGGGCAGGCGGGTACCGGGGAGCTGTTTTTT.

The chain has TRBV12-3 or TRBV12-4 and TRBJ1-1, with D unresolved. The V and J ends lost 5 bases and 5 bases respectively, with 15 bases between them. CDR3 length: 14 residues. CDR3 DNA sequence: TGTGCCAGCAGTCCCGGGCCCACGGGAACTGAAGCTTTCTTT. This translates into CASSPGPTGTEAFF.

The CDR3 DNA is TGTGCCAGCGGGAGCACAGGGGGTCTGATCTATGGCTACACCTTC. Translated: CASGSTGGLIYGYTF. The gene calls are TRBV12-3 or TRBV12-4 and TRBJ1-2; 8 bases agree with TRBD1. V was clipped by 8 bases and J by 4 bases; unmatched bases: 12. The CDR3 spans 15 residues.

This sequence joins TRBV20-1 and TRBJ2-7; no reliable D call. The CDR3 consists of 11 residues. Germline V lookup: CDR1 DFQATT, CDR2 SNEGSKA (reference sequence). Deletions cut 4 bases from V and 2 bases from J, with 6 bases between. The DNA of the CDR3 is TGCAGTGCTACTCAGACCTACGAGCAGTACTTC. This translates into CSATQTYEQYF.

With regard to this clonotype: The germline gene is not matched at one end of the junction; a read error may be the cause. The CDR3 loop reads CSARETGGSGELFF. In DNA form, the CDR3 reads TGCAGTGCTCGAGAGACAGGAGGGTCCGGGGAGCTGTTTTTT. The rearrangement links TRBV20-1 to TRBJ2-2; the D call may be TRBD1 or TRBD2 (6 bases each). The germline gives CDR1 DFQATT, CDR2 SNEGSKA (reference sequence). This CDR3 has 14 amino acids.

The chain recombines TRBV27 with TRBJ1-2; tentatively, D is TRBD1 (6 bases). Germline V gene data show CDR1 as MNHEY and CDR2 as SMNVEV (reference sequence). The V end was cut by 8 bases, the J end by 4 bases, with 14 bases between. The length of the CDR3 is 13 residues. The CDR3 nucleotides are TGTGCCAGCCGTAAGACAGGAGCCTATGGCTACACCTTC. Translation: CASRKTGAYGYTF.